This T cell receptor (beta chain) derives from a study of T cell changes during pregnancy in multiple sclerosis. This clone has a single count. Repertoires were generated with immunoSEQ multiplex PCR, while TCRdb's copy carries only in-frame clones and drops some. The table shows nearly 110,000 clones, with 91% occurring only once. The CDR3 sequence is 15 residues long. After removal of 3 bases from V and 1 base from J, the junction contained 6 bases not matched to a gene. Germline V CDR1 and CDR2: SGHRS, YFSETQ. J is TRBJ2-5 and V is TRBV5-1; 7 nucleotides match TRBD1. The sequence derives from a female donor with multiple sclerosis, enrolled in a pregnancy study. The specimen was peripheral blood, collected before pregnancy. CDR3 residues: CASSWARTGQETQYF. CDR3 in DNA: TGCGCCAGCAGCTGGGCCAGGACAGGCCAAGAGACCCAGTACTTC. Drawing the rest from reference TRBV5-1 and TRBJ2-5, the complete variable domain is KAGVTQTPRYLIKTRGQQVTLSCSPISGHRSVSWYQQTPGQGLQFLFEYFSETQRNKGNFPGRFSGRQFSNSRSEMNVSTLELGDSALYLCASSWARTGQETQYFGPGTRLLVL.